This entry lists 18 T cell receptor beta chains sequenced from one sample in a study of shared clonotypes between healthy human individuals. Measured with immunoSEQ multiplex PCR; TCRdb has only the in-frame clones, and not every one. The repertoire has roughly 2.6 million clones, approximately 92% of them found once; the top ten carry over 0.12%. Sequencing input: naive CD4+ T cells sorted from blood. This sample's subset: CD45RA+ positively selected. These receptors all stem from a man aged 18 to 29 in good health.

This clone has more than one count but fewer than ten. This chain joins TRBV28 and TRBJ1-4, with no clear D. With 6 bases removed from V and 8 bases from J, the gap between germline ends came to 13 bases. The CDR3 is made up of 13 amino acids. Looked up from germline, CDR1 is MDHEN and CDR2 is SYDVKM. CDR3 DNA sequence: TGTGCCAGCAGGGTCTCGGGAGTCGAAAAACTGTTTTTT. Translation: CASRVSGVEKLFF.

This rearrangement joins TRBV6-1 to TRBJ1-2, with D unclear. Trimming removed 6 bases at V and 0 bases at J, with 11 bases between. Germline V gene data show CDR1 as MNHNS and CDR2 as SASEGT. The CDR3 has 14 residues. This CDR3 is CASSVTAANYGYTF. CDR3 sequence (DNA): TGTGCCAGCAGCGTAACGGCTGCTAACTATGGCTACACCTTC.

About this clone: The sample has other DNA sequences that encode this CDR3 too. The CDR3, as DNA: TGTGCCAGCAGCTTAGGCGGCGGCCCCTCCTACAATGAGCAGTTCTTC. Encoded protein: CASSLGGGPSYNEQFF. The rearrangement links TRBV7-2 to TRBJ2-1; the D is unclear. This CDR3 has 16 residues. V was cut by 1 base and J by 0 bases, with 10 bases left in between. Germline-derived CDR1 and CDR2 are SGHTA and FQGNSA.

This rearrangement joins TRBV5-4 to TRBJ2-3; D is unclear. This CDR3 is 14 amino acids long. The germline CDR1 and CDR2 sequences are SGHNT and YYREEE (reference sequence). V lost 8 bases, J lost 0 bases, and 13 bases lay in between. CDR3 nucleotide sequence: TGTGCCAGTCGAAAGGGCCGAAGCACAGATACGCAGTATTTT. Its protein is CASRKGRSTDTQYF.

The J gene is TRBJ2-3, the V gene TRBV7-2; 8 bases align to TRBD2. V trimming: 3 bases; J trimming: 1 base; junction bases outside the gene matches: 3. Germline V CDR1 and CDR2: SGHTA, FQGNSA. This CDR3 spans 15 amino acids. In DNA, the CDR3 is TGTGCCAGCAGCTTTACGCGGGGGGGCACAGATACGCAGTATTTT. Its protein is CASSFTRGGTDTQYF.

This sequence joins TRBV4-1 and TRBJ2-1; TRBD2 matches 10 bases. This CDR3 has 14 residues. Germline-derived CDR1 and CDR2 are MGHRA and YSYEKL. Trimming took 0 bases from V and 11 from J; bases not matched to a gene: 4. CDR3: CASSQDQLAGKQFF. The CDR3 region has the DNA TGCGCCAGCAGCCAAGATCAACTAGCGGGGAAGCAGTTCTTC.

The V and J genes are TRBV2 and TRBJ2-7; a weak D match, TRBD2 (6 bases). Trimming removed 8 bases at V and 2 bases at J, with 13 bases between. CDR1 SNHLY and CDR2 FYNNEI come from the germline V gene. The CDR3 is 13 residues long. The CDR3 region is CASQVGLAYEQYF. CDR3 sequence (DNA): TGTGCCAGCCAGGTGGGACTTGCCTACGAGCAGTACTTC.

The chain employs TRBV9 and TRBJ2-7; 9 bases agree with TRBD1. V was pared by 3 bases and J by 4 bases, with 5 bases of the junction left unmatched. Looked up from germline, CDR1 is SGDLS and CDR2 is YYNGEE. The CDR3 extends over 14 amino acids. CDR3 residues: CASSADRGNYEQYF. DNA for the CDR3: TGTGCCAGCAGCGCCGACAGGGGGAATTACGAGCAGTACTTC.

Worth noting for this clone: The same CDR3 is also encoded by other DNA sequences in this sample. The chain employs TRBV5-1 and TRBJ2-3; the D is unclear. CDR1 SGHRS and CDR2 YFSETQ come from the germline V gene. Trimming removed 0 bases from V and 5 bases from J, with 10 bases in between. The CDR3 runs 14 residues. CDR3 protein: CASSLAQEGDTQYF. The CDR3 DNA reads as TGCGCCAGCAGCTTGGCGCAGGAAGGAGATACGCAGTATTTT.

J is TRBJ2-7 and V is TRBV20-1; the D gene is possibly TRBD1 (6 bases). V was trimmed by 5 bases and J by 6 bases, leaving 11 bases between them. CDR1 DFQATT and CDR2 SNEGSKA come from the germline V gene (reference sequence). This CDR3 has 11 amino acids. The CDR3, as DNA: TGCAGTGCTCCTCAAGGGGGCGAGCAGTACTTC. Encoded protein: CSAPQGGEQYF.

This clone has a single count. V usage is TRBV19 and J usage is TRBJ2-7, with 9 bases aligning to TRBD2. With V trimmed by 3 bases and J by 4 bases, 1 base remained unmatched. The CDR3 sequence is 13 residues long. Germline CDR1 LNHDA, CDR2 SQIVND (reference sequence). The CDR3: CASSMLAGYEQYF. The CDR3 nucleotides read TGTGCCAGTAGTATGCTAGCGGGGTACGAGCAGTACTTC. Supplemented by reference TRBV19 and TRBJ2-7, the full variable domain reads DGGITQSPKYLFRKEGQNVTLSCEQNLNHDAMYWYRQDPGQGLRLIYYSQIVNDFQKGDIAEGYSVSREKKESFPLTVTSAQKNPTAFYLCASSMLAGYEQYFGPGTRLTVT.

V is TRBV21-1 and J is TRBJ1-2. TRBV21-1 is a pseudogene segment. The CDR3 runs 15 residues. The chain's CDR3 is CASSRPDWVLYGYTF. Here the CDR3 DNA reads TGTGCCAGCAGCCGACCGGACTGGGTTCTTTATGGCTACACCTTC.

This chain joins TRBV7-6 and TRBJ1-2; TRBD1 might be the D (5 bases). The CDR3 has 13 amino acids. Per germline, CDR1 SGHVS and CDR2 FNYEAQ. V dropped 1 base and J dropped 7 bases, with 10 bases sitting between them. Here the CDR3 reads CASSLGGNGGYTF. CDR3 bases: TGTGCCAGCAGCTTAGGGGGGAACGGTGGCTACACCTTC.

This clone turned up a few times. The chain couples TRBV30 to TRBJ1-1; the match to TRBD1 covers 8 bases. The CDR3 is made up of 14 amino acids. V lost 4 bases, J lost 2 bases, and 6 bases stayed unmatched. CDR1 is GTSNPN and CDR2 is SVGIG in the germline V gene (reference sequence). The CDR3: CAWNTGTGNTEAFF. The CDR3 DNA reads as TGTGCCTGGAACACCGGGACAGGTAACACTGAAGCTTTCTTT.

This chain links TRBV7-9 with TRBJ2-1; no clear D. Trimming pared 4 bases from V and 0 bases from J, leaving 22 bases between. Germline loops: CDR1 SEHNR, CDR2 FQNEAQ (reference sequence). The CDR3 consists of 19 residues. This CDR3 is CASSSRALGKPSSYNEQFF. In nucleotides, the CDR3 is TGTGCCAGCAGCTCGCGTGCCCTAGGAAAGCCGAGCTCCTACAATGAGCAGTTCTTC.

The J gene is TRBJ1-1, the V gene TRBV7-2, with TRBD1 identical over 7 bases. CDR1 and CDR2 from the germline V gene are SGHTA and FQGNSA. V trimming: 5 bases; J trimming: 2 bases; junction bases outside the gene matches: 8. This CDR3 is 15 amino acids long. This chain's CDR3 is CASSPTGNENTEAFF. For the CDR3, the DNA is TGTGCCAGCAGCCCGACAGGGAACGAAAACACTGAAGCTTTCTTT. Combining the CDR3 with reference TRBV7-2 and TRBJ1-1 gives the whole variable domain GAGVSQSPSNKVTEKGKDVELRCDPISGHTALYWYRQSLGQGLEFLIYFQGNSAPDKSGLPSDRFSAERTGGSVSTLTIQRTQQEDSAVYLCASSPTGNENTEAFFGQGTRLTVV.

This chain joins TRBV6-6 and TRBJ2-7, with 7 bases identical to TRBD1. Germline-derived CDR1 and CDR2 are MNHNY and SVGAGI (reference sequence). The CDR3 is 14 amino acids. V dropped 6 bases and J dropped 5; count of bases not matched to a gene: 10. The CDR3 loop is CASRGQTSSDEQYF. The CDR3, as DNA: TGTGCCAGCAGGGGACAGACCTCCTCGGACGAGCAGTACTTC.

This chain uses TRBV6-1 with TRBJ1-6; 10 bases map to TRBD1. Germline trimming cut 7 bases from V and 6 bases from J; bases unmatched to any gene: 3. This CDR3 is built from 14 residues. Germline V gene data show CDR1 as MNHNS and CDR2 as SASEGT. The CDR3 loop is CASTRDRGNSPLHF. DNA for the CDR3: TGTGCCAGCACCCGGGACAGGGGTAATTCACCCCTCCACTTT.